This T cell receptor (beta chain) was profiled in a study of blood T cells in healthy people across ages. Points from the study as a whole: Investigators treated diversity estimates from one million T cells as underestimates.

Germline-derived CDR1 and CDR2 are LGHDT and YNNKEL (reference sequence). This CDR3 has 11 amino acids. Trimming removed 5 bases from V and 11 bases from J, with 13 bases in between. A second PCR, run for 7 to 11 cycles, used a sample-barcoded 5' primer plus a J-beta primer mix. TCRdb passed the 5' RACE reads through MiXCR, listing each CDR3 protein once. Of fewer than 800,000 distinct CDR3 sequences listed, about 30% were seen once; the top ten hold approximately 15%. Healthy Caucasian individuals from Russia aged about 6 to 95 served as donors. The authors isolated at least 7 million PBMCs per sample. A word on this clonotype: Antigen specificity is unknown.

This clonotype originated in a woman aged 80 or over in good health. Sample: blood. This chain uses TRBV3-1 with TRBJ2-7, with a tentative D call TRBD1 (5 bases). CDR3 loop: CASSLGLGEYF. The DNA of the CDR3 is TGTGCCAGCAGCTTAGGTTTAGGGGAGTACTTC.